This T cell receptor (beta chain) was sequenced in a study of identical twins. Study-wide points: Twin-shared out-of-frame alpha sequences showed excess low generation probability.

The CDR3 extends over 14 amino acids. Germline V CDR1 and CDR2: SNHLY, FYNNEI. The junction had 7 bases not matched to a gene; V was cut back by 4 bases and J by 7 bases. This clonotype occurred many times. Its target is not known. TCRdb re-called the 5' RACE reads through MiXCR, storing one row per CDR3 protein. The data hold 400,000 to 550,000 distinct CDR3 sequences, with 22% observed a single time. This sample also appeared in a second study, on T cells expressing NK-cell markers.

The rearrangement links TRBV2 to TRBJ1-5; 7 bases align to TRBD1. Sample: CD4+ T cells sorted from blood. This clonotype originated in a woman aged 18-29 years in good health. Here the CDR3 DNA reads TGTGCCAGCAGTGGGGCGACAGGGATCCAGCCCCAGCATTTT. Its protein is CASSGATGIQPQHF. Drawing the rest from reference TRBV2 and TRBJ1-5, the complete variable domain is EPEVTQTPSHQVTQMGQEVILRCVPISNHLYFYWYRQILGQKVEFLVSFYNNEISEKSEIFDDQFSVERPDGSNFTLKIRSTKLEDSAMYFCASSGATGIQPQHFGDGTRLSIL.